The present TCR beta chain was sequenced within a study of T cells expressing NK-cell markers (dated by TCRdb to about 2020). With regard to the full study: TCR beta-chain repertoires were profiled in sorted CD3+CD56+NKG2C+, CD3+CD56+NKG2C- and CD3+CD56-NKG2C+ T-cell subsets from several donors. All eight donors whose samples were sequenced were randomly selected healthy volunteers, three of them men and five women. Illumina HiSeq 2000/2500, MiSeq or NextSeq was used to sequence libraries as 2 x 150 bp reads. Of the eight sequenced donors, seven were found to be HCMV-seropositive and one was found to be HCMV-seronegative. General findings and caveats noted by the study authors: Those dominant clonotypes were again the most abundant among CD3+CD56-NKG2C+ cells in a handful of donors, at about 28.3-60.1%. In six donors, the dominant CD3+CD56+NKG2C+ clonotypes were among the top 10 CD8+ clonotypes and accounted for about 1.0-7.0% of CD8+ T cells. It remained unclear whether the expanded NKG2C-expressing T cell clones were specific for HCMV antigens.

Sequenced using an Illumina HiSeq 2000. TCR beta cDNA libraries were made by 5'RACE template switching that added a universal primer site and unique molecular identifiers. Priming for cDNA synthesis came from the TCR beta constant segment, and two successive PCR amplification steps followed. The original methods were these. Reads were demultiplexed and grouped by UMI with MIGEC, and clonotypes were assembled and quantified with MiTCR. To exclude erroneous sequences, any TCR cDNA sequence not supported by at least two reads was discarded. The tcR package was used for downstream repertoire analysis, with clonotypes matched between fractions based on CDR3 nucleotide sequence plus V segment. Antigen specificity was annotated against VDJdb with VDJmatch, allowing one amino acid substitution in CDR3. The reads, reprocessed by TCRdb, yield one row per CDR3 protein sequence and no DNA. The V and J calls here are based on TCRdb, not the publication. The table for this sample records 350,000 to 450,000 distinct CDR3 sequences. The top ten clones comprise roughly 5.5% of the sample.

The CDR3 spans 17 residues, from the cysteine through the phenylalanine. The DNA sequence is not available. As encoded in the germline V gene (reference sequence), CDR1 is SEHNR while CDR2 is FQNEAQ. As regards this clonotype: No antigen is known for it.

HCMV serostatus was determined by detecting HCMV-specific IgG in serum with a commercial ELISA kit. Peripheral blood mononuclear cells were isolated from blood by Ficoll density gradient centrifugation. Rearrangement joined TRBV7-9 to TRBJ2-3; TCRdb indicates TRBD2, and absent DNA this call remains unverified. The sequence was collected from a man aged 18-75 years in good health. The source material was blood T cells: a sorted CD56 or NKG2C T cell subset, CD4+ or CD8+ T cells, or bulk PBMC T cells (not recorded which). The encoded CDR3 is CASSLRTSGGYTDTQYF. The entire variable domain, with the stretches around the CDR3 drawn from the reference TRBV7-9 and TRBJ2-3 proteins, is DTGVSQNPRHKITKRGQNVTFRCDPISEHNRLYWYRQTLGQGPEFLTYFQNEAQLEKSRLLSDRFSAERPKGSFSTLEIQRTEQGDSAMYLCASSLRTSGGYTDTQYFGPGTRLTVL.